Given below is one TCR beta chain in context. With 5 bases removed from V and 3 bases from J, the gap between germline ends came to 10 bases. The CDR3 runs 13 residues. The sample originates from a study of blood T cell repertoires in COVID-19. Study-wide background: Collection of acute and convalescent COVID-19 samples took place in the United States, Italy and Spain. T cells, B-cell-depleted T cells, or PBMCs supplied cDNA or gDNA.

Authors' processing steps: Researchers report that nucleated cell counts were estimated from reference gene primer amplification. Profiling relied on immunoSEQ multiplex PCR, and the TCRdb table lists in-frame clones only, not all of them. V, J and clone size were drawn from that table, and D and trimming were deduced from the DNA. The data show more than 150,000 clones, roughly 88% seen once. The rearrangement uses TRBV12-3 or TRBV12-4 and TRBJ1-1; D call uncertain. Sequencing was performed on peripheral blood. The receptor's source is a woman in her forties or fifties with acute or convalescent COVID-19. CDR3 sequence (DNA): TGTGCCAGCAGTCCCGATGGCTACACTGAAGCTTTCTTT. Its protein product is CASSPDGYTEAFF.